These 15 T cell receptor beta chains were all obtained from the same sample, sequenced in a study of T cell responses to AZD1222 COVID-19 vaccine. Libraries were prepared by immunoSEQ multiplex PCR; TCRdb keeps only in-frame clonotypes and omits some of them. The top ten clones hold under 6.5% of a sample with some 180,000 clones, 85% to 90% of them seen once. Sequences were derived from peripheral blood, sampled on day 0 of AZD1222 vaccination. These TCRs come from an adult in good health.

This sequence joins TRBV19 and TRBJ1-5, with 9 nucleotides matching TRBD1. This CDR3 has 13 residues. The germline CDR1 and CDR2 sequences are LNHDA and SQIVND (reference sequence). The J segment lost 9 bases and the V segment lost 10 bases, leaving 10 bases of the junction unmatched. In DNA form, the CDR3 reads TGTGCCACGGGACAGGGCCCCGCGGTGCCCCAGCATTTT. Translation: CATGQGPAVPQHF. Full variable domain (rest looked up from reference TRBV19 and TRBJ1-5): DGGITQSPKYLFRKEGQNVTLSCEQNLNHDAMYWYRQDPGQGLRLIYYSQIVNDFQKGDIAEGYSVSREKKESFPLTVTSAQKNPTAFYLCATGQGPAVPQHFGDGTRLSIL.

The chain carries TRBV9 and TRBJ2-3, with 11 bases matching TRBD2. The germline V gene has CDR1 SGDLS and CDR2 YYNGEE. V lost 5 bases, J lost 0 bases, and 5 bases stayed unmatched. The CDR3 is 16 residues long. CDR3 coding DNA: TGTGCCAGCAGACCCATAGCGGGAGGGAGCACAGATACGCAGTATTTT. Translated: CASRPIAGGSTDTQYF. Together with reference TRBV9 and TRBJ2-3, the CDR3 gives the full variable domain: DSGVTQTPKHLITATGQRVTLRCSPRSGDLSVYWYQQSLDQGLQFLIQYYNGEERAKGNILERFSAQQFPDLHSELNLSSLELGDSALYFCASRPIAGGSTDTQYFGPGTRLTVL.

This clone was observed a single time. This rearrangement joins TRBV9 to TRBJ2-2; D is undetermined. Germline CDR1 SGDLS, CDR2 YYNGEE. V was pared by 0 bases and J by 6 bases, with 9 bases between. The CDR3 covers 14 residues. The CDR3 spells CASSVGSPAGELFF. CDR3 coding DNA: TGTGCCAGCAGCGTAGGCTCCCCGGCCGGGGAGCTGTTTTTT.

The chain links TRBV11-2 to TRBJ2-1; D is possibly TRBD2 (6 bases). The CDR3 has 16 amino acids. Trimming cost V 6 bases and J 0 bases, with 15 bases left between them. From germline, CDR1 is SGHAT and CDR2 FQNNGV. CDR3 bases: TGTGCCAGCAGGGACCTGACTAGTAGCTCCTACAATGAGCAGTTCTTC. This gives the protein CASRDLTSSSYNEQFF.

The chain has TRBV2 and TRBJ1-5; maybe TRBD1 (6 bases). The CDR3 consists of 15 residues. The ends were cut back, 3 bases at V and 1 base at J, with 10 bases in the middle. CDR1 is SNHLY and CDR2 is FYNNEI in the germline V gene. The CDR3 sequence is CASSEAGVSNQPQHF. In DNA, the CDR3 is TGTGCCAGCAGTGAGGCAGGGGTAAGCAATCAGCCCCAGCATTTT. Full variable domain (outside the CDR3, taken from reference TRBV2 and TRBJ1-5): EPEVTQTPSHQVTQMGQEVILRCVPISNHLYFYWYRQILGQKVEFLVSFYNNEISEKSEIFDDQFSVERPDGSNFTLKIRSTKLEDSAMYFCASSEAGVSNQPQHFGDGTRLSIL.

This chain uses TRBV19 with TRBJ1-2; D is perhaps TRBD1 (5 bases). The length of the CDR3 is 14 residues. V was clipped by 2 bases and J by 4 bases, with 11 bases between them. Germline values: CDR1 LNHDA, CDR2 SQIVND (reference sequence). The CDR3 sequence is CASSILSGSYGYTF. For the CDR3, the DNA is TGTGCCAGTAGTATACTATCAGGGTCCTATGGCTACACCTTC.

The rearrangement uses TRBV3-1 (or the pseudogene TRBV3-2) and TRBJ2-5; D is unclear. The length of the CDR3 is 12 residues. With 4 bases removed from V and 0 bases from J, the gap between germline ends came to 3 bases. CDR1 and CDR2 (germline): LGHDT, YNNKEL (reference sequence). In DNA, the CDR3 is TGTGCCAGCAGCCCATACCAAGAGACCCAGTACTTC. Protein: CASSPYQETQYF.

This clone came up once. The chain recombines TRBV29-1 with TRBJ2-1; no clear D gene. The CDR3 extends over 15 amino acids. Trimming pared 0 bases from V and 6 bases from J, leaving 15 bases between. In germline, CDR1 is SQVTM, CDR2 ANQGSEA. In DNA, the CDR3 is TGCAGCGTTGAAGATAGAACGCAGAGCCTCAATGAGCAGTTCTTC. Residues: CSVEDRTQSLNEQFF.

The count of this clone is one. V usage is TRBV6-1 and J usage is TRBJ1-3; D is undetermined. The V end lost 0 bases, the J end lost 2 bases, and 8 bases lay between the germline ends. Per the germline V gene, CDR1 is MNHNS and CDR2 is SASEGT. The CDR3 totals 15 residues. The CDR3 DNA reads as TGTGCCAGCAGTGAAGCGCGCGTACCTGGAAACACCATATATTTT. Encoded protein: CASSEARVPGNTIYF.

This chain links TRBV21-1 with TRBJ2-2; the D call in the table, TRBD1, was not verified against the DNA. TRBV21-1 is described as a pseudogene. The CDR3 runs to 17 residues. The CDR3 nucleotides are TGTGCCAGCAGCAAAGAAAACAGGGGGCGCGGCACCGGGGAGCTGTTTTTT. Amino acid sequence: CASSKENRGRGTGELFF.

The chain links TRBV5-6 to TRBJ1-2, with 9 nucleotides matching TRBD1. The germline V gene has CDR1 SGHDT and CDR2 YYEEEE. The CDR3 sequence is 16 residues long. With V trimmed by 0 bases and J by 2 bases, 5 bases remained unmatched. The CDR3 spells CASSLVGDRVNYGYTF. DNA for the CDR3: TGTGCCAGCAGCTTGGTGGGGGACAGGGTGAACTATGGCTACACCTTC. The full variable domain, with the rest looked up from reference TRBV5-6 and TRBJ1-2, is DAGVTQSPTHLIKTRGQQVTLRCSPKSGHDTVSWYQQALGQGPQFIFQYYEEEERQRGNFPDRFSGHQFPNYSSELNVNALLLGDSALYLCASSLVGDRVNYGYTFGSGTRLTVV.

The rearrangement links TRBV7-9 to TRBJ1-2; possibly TRBD1 for D (6 bases). CDR3 length: 14 amino acids. The germline V gene encodes CDR1 SEHNR and CDR2 FQNEAQ (reference sequence). V lost 5 bases to trimming and J lost 2 bases, with 12 bases between them. CDR3 sequence (DNA): TGTGCCAGCAGCCATAGCACAGGGAACTATGGCTACACCTTC. Translation: CASSHSTGNYGYTF. The entire variable domain, with the rest obtained from reference TRBV7-9 and TRBJ1-2, is as follows: DTGVSQNPRHKITKRGQNVTFRCDPISEHNRLYWYRQTLGQGPEFLTYFQNEAQLEKSRLLSDRFSAERPKGSFSTLEIQRTEQGDSAMYLCASSHSTGNYGYTFGSGTRLTVV.

This chain connects TRBV5-6 to TRBJ2-1, with TRBD1 identical over 11 bases. After removal of 4 bases from V and 8 bases from J, the junction contained 8 bases not matched to a gene. Looked up from germline, CDR1 is SGHDT and CDR2 is YYEEEE. The CDR3 consists of 15 residues. The CDR3 spells CASSTGTGGPDEQFF. The CDR3 nucleotides are TGTGCCAGCAGCACCGGGACAGGGGGGCCCGATGAGCAGTTCTTC.

The chain recombines TRBV9 with TRBJ2-5; TRBD1 aligns across 10 bases. The CDR3 runs to 15 residues. The germline V gene encodes CDR1 SGDLS and CDR2 YYNGEE. V gave up 3 bases and J gave up 2 bases; unmatched junction bases: 4. The CDR3 here is CASSGGQGIQETQYF. Written as DNA, the CDR3 is TGTGCCAGCAGCGGGGGACAGGGGATTCAAGAGACCCAGTACTTC.

The V and J genes are TRBV6-5 and TRBJ2-1, with no clear D. Trimming shortened V by 2 bases and J by 13 bases, and 21 bases separated the two germline ends. CDR1 and CDR2 (germline): MNHEY, SVGAGI. The CDR3 is 15 residues long. Written as DNA, the CDR3 is TGTGCCAGCAGTTACGAGTCAGGCGTGACAATGAAACAGTTCTTC. Translating gives CASSYESGVTMKQFF.